This TCR beta chain is drawn from a study of blood T cells in healthy people across ages. Sample-barcoded 5' priming and a J-beta primer mix drove a second PCR of about 6 to 12 cycles. TCRdb ran MiXCR on the 5' RACE reads and lists one entry per CDR3 protein. Of 1.5 million to 2 million distinct CDR3 sequences in the sample, over 25% were seen once. The V and J ends lost 0 bases and 4 bases respectively, with 15 bases between them. CDR1 and CDR2 (germline): LNHNV, YYDKDF (reference sequence). The CDR3 loop spans 16 amino acids. This clonotype was seen more than once but under ten times. Its specificity is unknown. The study's findings and limits: Researchers report that TCR beta diversity correlated strongly with naive T cell percentage. Roughly linearly, TCR beta diversity per million T cells fell as age increased. The unsorted PBMCs prevented any conclusive comparison of naive versus antigen-experienced cells.

V and J are TRBV15 and TRBJ1-1; D possibly corresponds to TRBD1 (5 bases). The source is a woman in her twenties or thirties in good health. Sequenced sample: blood. CDR3 region: CATSRDRRGWSTEAFF. In nucleotides, the CDR3 is TGTGCCACCAGCAGAGATCGGCGGGGGTGGAGCACTGAAGCTTTCTTT. Using reference TRBV15 and TRBJ1-1 for the parts outside the CDR3, the full variable domain is DAMVIQNPRYQVTQFGKPVTLSCSQTLNHNVMYWYQQKSSQAPKLLFHYYDKDFNNEADTPDNFQSRRPNTSFCFLDIRSPGLGDTAMYLCATSRDRRGWSTEAFFGQGTRLTVV.